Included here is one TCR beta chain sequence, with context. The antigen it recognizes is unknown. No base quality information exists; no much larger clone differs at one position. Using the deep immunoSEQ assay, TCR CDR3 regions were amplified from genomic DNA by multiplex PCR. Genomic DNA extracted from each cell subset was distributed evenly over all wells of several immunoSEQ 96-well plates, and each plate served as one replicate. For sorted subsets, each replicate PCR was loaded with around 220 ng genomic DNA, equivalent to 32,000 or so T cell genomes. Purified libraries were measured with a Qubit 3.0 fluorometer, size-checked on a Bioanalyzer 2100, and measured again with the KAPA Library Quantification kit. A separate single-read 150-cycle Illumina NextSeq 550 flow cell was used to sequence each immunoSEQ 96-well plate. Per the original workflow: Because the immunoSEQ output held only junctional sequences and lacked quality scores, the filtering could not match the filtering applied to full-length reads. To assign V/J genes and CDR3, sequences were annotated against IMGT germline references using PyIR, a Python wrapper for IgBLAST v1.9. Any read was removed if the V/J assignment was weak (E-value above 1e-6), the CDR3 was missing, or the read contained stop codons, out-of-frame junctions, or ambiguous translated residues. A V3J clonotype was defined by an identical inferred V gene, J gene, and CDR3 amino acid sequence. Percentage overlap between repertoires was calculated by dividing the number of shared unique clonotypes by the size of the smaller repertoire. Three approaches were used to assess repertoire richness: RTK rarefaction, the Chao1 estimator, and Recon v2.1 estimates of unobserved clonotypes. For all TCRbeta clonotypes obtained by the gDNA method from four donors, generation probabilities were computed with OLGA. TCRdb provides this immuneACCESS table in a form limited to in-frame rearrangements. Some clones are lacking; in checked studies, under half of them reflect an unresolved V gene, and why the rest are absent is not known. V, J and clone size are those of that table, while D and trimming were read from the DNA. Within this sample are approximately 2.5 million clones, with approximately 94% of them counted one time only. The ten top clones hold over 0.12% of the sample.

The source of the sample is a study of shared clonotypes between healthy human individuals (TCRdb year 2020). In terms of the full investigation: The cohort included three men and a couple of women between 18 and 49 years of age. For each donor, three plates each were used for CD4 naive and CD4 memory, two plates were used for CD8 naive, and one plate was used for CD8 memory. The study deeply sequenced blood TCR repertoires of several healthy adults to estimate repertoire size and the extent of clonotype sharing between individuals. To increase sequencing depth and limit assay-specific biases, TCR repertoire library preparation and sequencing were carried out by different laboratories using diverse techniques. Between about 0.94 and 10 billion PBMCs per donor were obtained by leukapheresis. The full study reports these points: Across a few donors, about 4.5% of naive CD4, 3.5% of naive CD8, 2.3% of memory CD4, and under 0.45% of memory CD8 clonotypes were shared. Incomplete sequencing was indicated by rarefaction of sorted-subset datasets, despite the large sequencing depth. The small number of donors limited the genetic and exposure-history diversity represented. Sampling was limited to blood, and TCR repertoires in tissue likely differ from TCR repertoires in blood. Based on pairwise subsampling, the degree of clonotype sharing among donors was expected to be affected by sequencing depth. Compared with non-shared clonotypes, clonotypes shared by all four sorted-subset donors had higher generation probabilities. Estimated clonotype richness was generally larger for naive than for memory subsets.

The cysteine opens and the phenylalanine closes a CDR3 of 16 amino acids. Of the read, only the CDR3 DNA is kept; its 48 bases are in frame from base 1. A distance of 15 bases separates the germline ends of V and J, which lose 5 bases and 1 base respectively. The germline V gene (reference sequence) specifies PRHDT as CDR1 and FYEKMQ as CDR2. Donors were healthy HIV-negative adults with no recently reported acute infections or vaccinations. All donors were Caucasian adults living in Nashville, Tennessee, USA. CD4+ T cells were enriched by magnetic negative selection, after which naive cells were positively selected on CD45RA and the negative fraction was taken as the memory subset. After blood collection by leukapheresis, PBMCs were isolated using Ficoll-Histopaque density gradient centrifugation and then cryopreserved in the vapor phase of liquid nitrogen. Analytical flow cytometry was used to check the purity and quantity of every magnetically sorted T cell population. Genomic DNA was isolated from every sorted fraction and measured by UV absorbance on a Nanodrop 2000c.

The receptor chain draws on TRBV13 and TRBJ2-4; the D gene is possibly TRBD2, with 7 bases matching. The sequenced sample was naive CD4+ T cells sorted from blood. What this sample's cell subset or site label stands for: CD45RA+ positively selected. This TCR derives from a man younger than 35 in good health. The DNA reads TGTGCCAGCAGCCTTGGGACGGGGGGCGCCAAAAACATTCAGTACTTC. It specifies CASSLGTGGAKNIQYF.